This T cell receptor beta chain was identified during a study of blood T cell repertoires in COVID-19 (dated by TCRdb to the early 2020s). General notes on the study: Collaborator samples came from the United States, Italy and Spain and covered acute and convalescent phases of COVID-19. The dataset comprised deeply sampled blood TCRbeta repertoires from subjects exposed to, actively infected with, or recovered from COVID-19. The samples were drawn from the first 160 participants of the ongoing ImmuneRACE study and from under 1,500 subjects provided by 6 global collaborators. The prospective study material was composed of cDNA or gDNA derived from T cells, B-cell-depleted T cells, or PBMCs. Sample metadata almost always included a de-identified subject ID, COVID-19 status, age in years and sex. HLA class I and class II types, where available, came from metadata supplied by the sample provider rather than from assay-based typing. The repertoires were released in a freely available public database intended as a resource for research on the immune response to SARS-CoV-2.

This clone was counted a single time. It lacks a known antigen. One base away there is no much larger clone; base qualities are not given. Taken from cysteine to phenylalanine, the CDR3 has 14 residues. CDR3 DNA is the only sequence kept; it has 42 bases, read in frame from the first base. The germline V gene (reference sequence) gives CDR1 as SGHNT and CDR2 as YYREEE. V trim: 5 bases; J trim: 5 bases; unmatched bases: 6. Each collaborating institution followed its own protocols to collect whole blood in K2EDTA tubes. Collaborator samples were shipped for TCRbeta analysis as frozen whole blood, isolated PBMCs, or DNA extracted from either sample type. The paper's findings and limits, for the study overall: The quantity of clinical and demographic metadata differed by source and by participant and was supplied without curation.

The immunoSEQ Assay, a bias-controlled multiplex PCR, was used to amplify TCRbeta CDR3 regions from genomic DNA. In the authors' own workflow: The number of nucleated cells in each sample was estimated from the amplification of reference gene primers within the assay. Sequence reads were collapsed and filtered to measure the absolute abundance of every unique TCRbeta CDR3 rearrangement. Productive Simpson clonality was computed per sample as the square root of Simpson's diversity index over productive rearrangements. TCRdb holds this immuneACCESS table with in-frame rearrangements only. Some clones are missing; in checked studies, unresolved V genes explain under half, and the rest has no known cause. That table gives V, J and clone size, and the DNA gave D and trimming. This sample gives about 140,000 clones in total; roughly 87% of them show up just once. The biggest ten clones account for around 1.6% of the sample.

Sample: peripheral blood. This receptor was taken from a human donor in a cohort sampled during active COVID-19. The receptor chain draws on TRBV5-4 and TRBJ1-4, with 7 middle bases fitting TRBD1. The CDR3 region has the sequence CASSLQGSNEKLFF. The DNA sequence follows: TGTGCCAGCAGTTTACAGGGGTCGAATGAAAAACTGTTTTTT.